This is a list of T cell receptor beta chains from one sample in a study of identifying expanded T cells in peripheral blood. This table comes from immunoSEQ multiplex PCR, and its TCRdb copy is limited to in-frame clones, with some not included. Seen here are fewer than 85,000 clones, almost 85% observed once, and the top ten hold under 20%. The source material was blood. The source of these receptors is a person aged 18-70 years in good health. CDR3s leave out the opening cysteine and the closing phenylalanine or tryptophan.

CDR3 protein	J gene	V gene
ASSQSRSGGYEQY	TRBJ2-7	TRBV7-2
ASSIASNYEQF	TRBJ2-1	TRBV19
SVEVSPNQPQH	TRBJ1-5	TRBV29-1
ASSSAVYNEQF	TRBJ2-1	TRBV7-9
ASGWGDGYEQY	TRBJ2-7	TRBV12-5
ASSLLRNTEAF	TRBJ1-1	TRBV28
ASSLGQVETQY	TRBJ2-5	TRBV6-5
ASSVTSYETQY	TRBJ2-5	TRBV2
ASSMRGNTEAF	TRBJ1-1	TRBV19
ASTRDRGFFNTGELF	TRBJ2-2	TRBV5-6
ASSQDRVGYEQY	TRBJ2-7	TRBV4-2
ASRPGRDSGELF	TRBJ2-2	TRBV19
AWSVLNRGSEQY	TRBJ2-7	TRBV30
ASSLLGQETQY	TRBJ2-5	TRBV7-3
ASSQLNLAGKHEQF	TRBJ2-1	TRBV4-3
ASSLEFGRRDGNTIY	TRBJ1-3	TRBV7-9
ASSQLGGDEQY	TRBJ2-7	TRBV7-9
ASSRKSVPGQNTEAF	TRBJ1-1	TRBV27
ASSLSAGYSNQPQH	TRBJ1-5	TRBV7-9
ASSQGLAGGNYGYT	TRBJ1-2	TRBV4-3
ASRVSGGDYGYT	TRBJ1-2	TRBV28
ASSPELGQNYEQY	TRBJ2-7	TRBV18
ASSLSGGRANEQF	TRBJ2-1	TRBV7-3
ASSMMGSEQY	TRBJ2-7	TRBV19
ASSLVGQGQY	TRBJ2-7	TRBV7-8
ASSINFVYEQY	TRBJ2-7	TRBV19
ASSLVSGTGELF	TRBJ2-2	TRBV11-3
ASSLWQSNEQF	TRBJ2-1	TRBV28
ARYGDRAEAF	TRBJ1-1	TRBV2
SVGTDYSGANVLT	TRBJ2-6	TRBV29-1
ASSQGGETQY	TRBJ2-5	TRBV4-3
ASSFPSVLDTQY	TRBJ2-3	TRBV7-9
ASSFSEQF	TRBJ2-1	TRBV11-2
ASSQDYLSRGEKLF	TRBJ1-4	TRBV4-3
ASSLGDEQY	TRBJ2-7	TRBV7-9
ASSSRDRNNNEQF	TRBJ2-1	TRBV11-1
ASSLQVSANEQF	TRBJ2-1	TRBV5-4
ASSLVGKAGTETQY	TRBJ2-5	TRBV5-4
ASSQVWDTQY	TRBJ2-3	TRBV14
ASSPIAGAYNEQF	TRBJ2-1	TRBV5-1
ASNMGASNTEAF	TRBJ1-1	TRBV9
ASSWTENEKLF	TRBJ1-4	TRBV28
ASSLAPNLGELF	TRBJ2-2	TRBV11-2
ASSLVTGGEAF	TRBJ1-1	TRBV5-1
ASALGGASNTEAF	TRBJ1-1	TRBV2
ASSLKGNQPQH	TRBJ1-5	TRBV27
ASSPVGDGIQY	TRBJ2-4	TRBV18
ASSYSTGLMNTEAF	TRBJ1-1	TRBV6-5
AIRDSSYEQY	TRBJ2-7	TRBV10-3
ASSLFGLDNEQF	TRBJ2-1	TRBV11-3
ASSGRVTDTQY	TRBJ2-3	TRBV19